The present T cell receptor beta chain was sequenced within a study of shared clonotypes between healthy human individuals. Germline assignment: CDR1 SGDLS and CDR2 YYNGEE. V gave up 0 bases and J gave up 2 bases, with 12 bases separating them. The CDR3 has 15 amino acids. The data were produced by immunoSEQ multiplex PCR, yet TCRdb's version contains in-frame clones alone and is incomplete. The sample includes about 110,000 clones, around two thirds of them seen just once. J is TRBJ2-7 and V is TRBV9; D is possibly TRBD2 (6 bases). The sequence was collected from a woman aged 30 to 39 in good health. Source material: memory CD8+ T cells sorted from blood. The subset: CD45RO+ cells pooled with CCR7-negative TemRA cells. The CDR3 reads CASSVAASAAYEQYF. CDR3 coding DNA: TGTGCCAGCAGCGTAGCGGCTAGCGCTGCCTACGAGCAGTACTTC.